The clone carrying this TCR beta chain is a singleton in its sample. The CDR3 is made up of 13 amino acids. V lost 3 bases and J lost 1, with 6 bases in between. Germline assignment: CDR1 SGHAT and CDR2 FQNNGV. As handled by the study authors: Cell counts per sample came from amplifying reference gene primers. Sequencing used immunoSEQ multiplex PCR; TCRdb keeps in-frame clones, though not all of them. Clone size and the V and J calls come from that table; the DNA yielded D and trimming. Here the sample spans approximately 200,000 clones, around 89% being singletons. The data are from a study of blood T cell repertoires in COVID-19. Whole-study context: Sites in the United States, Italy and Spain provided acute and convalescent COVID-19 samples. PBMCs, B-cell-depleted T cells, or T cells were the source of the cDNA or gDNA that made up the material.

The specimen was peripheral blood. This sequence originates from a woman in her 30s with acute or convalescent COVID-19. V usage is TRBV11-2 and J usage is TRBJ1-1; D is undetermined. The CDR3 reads CASSFRQNTEAFF. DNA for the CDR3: TGTGCCAGCAGCTTTCGACAGAACACTGAAGCTTTCTTT. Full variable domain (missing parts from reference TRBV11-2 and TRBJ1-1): EAGVAQSPRYKIIEKRQSVAFWCNPISGHATLYWYQQILGQGPKLLIQFQNNGVVDDSQLPKDRFSAERLKGVDSTLKIQPAKLEDSAVYLCASSFRQNTEAFFGQGTRLTVV.